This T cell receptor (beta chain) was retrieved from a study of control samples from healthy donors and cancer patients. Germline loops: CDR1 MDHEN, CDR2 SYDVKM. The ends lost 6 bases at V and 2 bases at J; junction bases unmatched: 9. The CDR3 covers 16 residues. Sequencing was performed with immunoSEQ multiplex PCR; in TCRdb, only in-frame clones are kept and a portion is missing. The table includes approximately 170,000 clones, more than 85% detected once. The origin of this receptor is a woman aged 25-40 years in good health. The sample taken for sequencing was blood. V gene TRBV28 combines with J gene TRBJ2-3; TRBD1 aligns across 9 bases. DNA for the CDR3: TGTGCCAGCAGCCCCGGGACAGGGATTTCCACAGATACGCAGTATTTT. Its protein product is CASSPGTGISTDTQYF.